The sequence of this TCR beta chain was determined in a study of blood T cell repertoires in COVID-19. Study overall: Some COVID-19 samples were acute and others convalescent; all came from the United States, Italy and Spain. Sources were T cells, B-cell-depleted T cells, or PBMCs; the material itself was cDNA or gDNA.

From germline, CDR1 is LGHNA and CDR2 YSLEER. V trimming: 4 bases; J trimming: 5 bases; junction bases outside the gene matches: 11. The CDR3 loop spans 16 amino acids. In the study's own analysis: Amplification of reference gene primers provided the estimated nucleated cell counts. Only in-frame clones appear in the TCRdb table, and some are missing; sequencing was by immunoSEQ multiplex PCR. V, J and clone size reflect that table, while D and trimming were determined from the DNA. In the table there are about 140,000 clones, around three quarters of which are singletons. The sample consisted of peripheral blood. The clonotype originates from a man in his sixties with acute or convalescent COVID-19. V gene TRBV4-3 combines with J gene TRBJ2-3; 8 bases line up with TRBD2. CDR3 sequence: CASSPGLGRVGDTQYF. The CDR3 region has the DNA TGCGCCAGCAGCCCCGGGCTCGGGAGGGTTGGAGATACGCAGTATTTT.